These 13 T cell receptor beta chains originate from one sample sequenced in a study of blood T cells in healthy people across ages. A second PCR of about 7 to 11 cycles used a sample-barcoded 5' primer and a J-beta primer mix. Each CDR3 protein gets one entry after TCRdb re-called the 5' RACE reads with MiXCR. The sample includes more than 1 million distinct CDR3 sequences, 45% seen only once; the top ten take approximately 17%. The sequenced material came from blood. These receptors all come from a woman in her fifties or sixties in good health.

This clonotype was counted only a few times. The chain carries TRBV2 and TRBJ2-2; D gene uncertain. Germline CDR1 SNHLY, CDR2 FYNNEI. This CDR3 is built from 15 residues. V was pared by 1 base and J by 7 bases, with 13 bases between. The CDR3 spells CASSEVVSGYGELFF. The CDR3, as DNA: TGTGCCAGCAGTGAAGTCGTCTCCGGTTACGGGGAGCTGTTTTTT.

Only one count was recorded for this clonotype. The CDR3 reads CASSFATSGLYNEQFF. The DNA of the CDR3 is TGTGCCAGCAGCTTCGCCACTAGCGGACTTTACAATGAGCAGTTCTTC. The chain uses TRBV12-3 or TRBV12-4 and TRBJ2-1; TRBD2 aligns across 8 bases. This CDR3 has 16 residues. With 6 bases clipped from V and 4 bases from J, the junction kept 11 bases outside the gene matches.

This clonotype was counted a few times. V and J are TRBV21-1 and TRBJ1-2. TRBV21-1 is a pseudogene segment. The CDR3 length is 12 residues. CDR3 nucleotides: TGTGCCAGCAGCAGCACACCAGATGGCTACACCTTC. Protein: CASSSTPDGYTF.

The genes are TRBV27 and TRBJ2-5, with D perhaps TRBD1 (9 bases). The end of the DNA is better explained by TRBJ2-7, so the J call may be wrong. Germline CDR1 MNHEY, CDR2 SMNVEV (reference sequence). The length of the CDR3 is 16 residues. The CDR3 bases are TGTGCCAGCAGTTTAATTTTAGCGGGACAGGGCTACGAGCAGTACTTC. Encoded protein: CASSLILAGQGYEQYF.

This rearrangement joins TRBV6-6 to TRBJ2-3, with 10 bases identical to TRBD2. CDR1 is MNHNY, CDR2 SVGAGI, per germline (reference sequence). This CDR3 spans 14 amino acids. V shed 8 bases and J 6 bases; nucleotides not matched to a gene: 8. The CDR3 DNA is TGTGCCAGCGCCCTAGCGGGAGTGGGGGATACGCAGTATTTT. This codes for CASALAGVGDTQYF.

This chain connects TRBV6-1 to TRBJ1-4, with D possibly matching TRBD1 (5 bases). Germline-derived CDR1 and CDR2 are MNHNS and SASEGT. The CDR3 consists of 13 residues. The V end lost 8 bases, the J end lost 10 bases, and 17 bases lay between the germline ends. CDR3 sequence reads: CASAWRGNPKLFF. CDR3 nucleotides: TGTGCCAGCGCCTGGAGGGGAAACCCAAAACTGTTTTTT.

This clonotype showed up just a few times. The chain carries TRBV27 and TRBJ2-4; D remains unclear. The J call may be incorrect, as the DNA end agrees better with TRBJ2-7. This CDR3 is built from 14 residues. Germline assignment: CDR1 MNHEY and CDR2 SMNVEV (reference sequence). This CDR3 reads CASKKGSNSYEQYF. In DNA, the CDR3 is TGTGCCAGCAAGAAAGGGTCTAACTCCTACGAGCAGTACTTC.

The chain recombines TRBV20-1 with TRBJ2-1; D is perhaps TRBD2 (5 bases). Germline CDR1 is DFQATT and CDR2 is SNEGSKA (reference sequence). This CDR3 comprises 15 residues. V lost 1 base and J 0 bases, leaving 10 bases between the germline ends. CDR3 sequence reads: CSARGKRTSYNEQFF. Written as DNA, the CDR3 is TGCAGTGCTAGAGGCAAGCGGACCTCCTACAATGAGCAGTTCTTC.

This clonotype was seen a handful of times. This chain joins TRBV20-1 and TRBJ1-2; D gene unclear. This CDR3 contains 13 residues. In germline, CDR1 is DFQATT, CDR2 SNEGSKA (reference sequence). Trimming removed 2 bases from V and 8 bases from J, with 15 bases in between. The CDR3 DNA reads TGCAGTGCTAGACCGGGGATGGGTGAGGGCTACACCTTC. This translates into CSARPGMGEGYTF.

In DNA form, the CDR3 reads TGTGCCACCAGTGAAACGGGGAGAAACAATGAGCAGTTCTTC. It translates to CATSETGRNNEQFF. This chain joins TRBV24-1 and TRBJ2-1; TRBD2 is a possible D gene (5 bases). CDR3 length equals 14 residues. Germline V lookup: CDR1 KGHDR, CDR2 SFDVKD. V was pared by 4 bases and J by 5 bases, with 11 bases between.

The count of this clonotype is one. V and J are TRBV20-1 and TRBJ2-7; no clear D. Trimming removed 0 bases from V and 3 bases from J, with 12 bases in between. The CDR3 spans 14 residues. In germline, CDR1 is DFQATT, CDR2 SNEGSKA (reference sequence). CDR3 nucleotide sequence: TGCAGTGCTAGAGATCAAGGTAATGTCTACGAGCAGTACTTC. It yields the protein CSARDQGNVYEQYF.

V and J are TRBV27 and TRBJ2-7, with 8 bases fitting TRBD1. Trimming at V came to 5 bases and at J to 8 bases, leaving 14 bases not matched to a gene. The length of the CDR3 is 15 residues. Germline V gives CDR1 MNHEY, CDR2 SMNVEV (reference sequence). This chain's CDR3 is CASSHLTGVSGKQYF. Written as DNA, the CDR3 is TGTGCCAGCAGTCACCTGACAGGGGTAAGCGGAAAGCAGTACTTC.

V gene TRBV7-7 combines with J gene TRBJ2-2; no firm D call. In germline, CDR1 is SSHAT, CDR2 FNYEAQ (reference sequence). The V end lost 5 bases, the J end lost 4 bases, and 8 bases lay between the germline ends. The CDR3 covers 13 residues. In nucleotides, the CDR3 is TGTGCCAGCAGCGGGTCTAGCACCGGGGAGCTGTTTTTT. Amino acid sequence: CASSGSSTGELFF.